The rows below give T cell receptor beta chains drawn from one sample of a study of T cells in Graves' hyperthyroidism and ophthalmopathy. TCRdb itself ran the multiplex PCR reads through MiXCR, one entry per CDR3 protein. The sample holds some 300,000 distinct CDR3 sequences, less than 20% seen once. Sequencing was done on a sample of blood. Receptors originate from a man aged 50 or older with Graves' ophthalmopathy. CDR3s include the opening cysteine and the closing phenylalanine or tryptophan.

14,TRBJ1-4,TRBV7-9,CASSLGGDNEKLFF
17,TRBJ2-1,TRBV28,CASAPYPARGTYNEQFF
16,TRBJ2-1,TRBV7-6,CASSLGASGSFGEQFF
13,TRBJ1-4,TRBV20-1,CSARDVDLEKLFF
18,TRBJ1-5,TRBV2,CASSGTLGHRYSNQPQHF
14,TRBJ2-7,TRBV20-1,CSASWTSGRYEQYF
13,TRBJ2-1,TRBV29-1,CSVGPANNNEQFF
17,TRBJ1-5,TRBV30,CAWSQNRGGLSDQPQHF
14,TRBJ2-1,TRBV7-9,CASSLARAGNEQFF
15,TRBJ2-7,TRBV20-1,CSARDLGTGNYEQYF
12,TRBJ2-7,TRBV28,CASCMSSYEQYF
16,TRBJ2-1,TRBV29-1,CSVEVSGLFSYNEQFF
12,TRBJ1-6,TRBV7-8,CASSFGLRPLHF
16,TRBJ2-7,TRBV29-1,CSVLKGAEALQYEQYF
15,TRBJ1-5,TRBV6-1,CASTNTGDSNQPQHF
16,TRBJ2-1,TRBV12-3/TRBV12-4,CASSWDGLAGGREQFF
14,TRBJ1-5,TRBV7-9,CASSQAYSNQPQHF
16,TRBJ1-2,TRBV3-1,CASSQVASGGAYGYTF
13,TRBJ2-3,TRBV11-3,CASSPTATDTQYF
14,TRBJ1-5,TRBV27,CASSFAGSNQPQHF
19,TRBJ1-1,TRBV4-2,CASSQGPRGQGFGNTEAFF
16,TRBJ2-1,TRBV6-1,CASSRKTPRGMDEQFF
13,TRBJ2-7,TRBV5-1,CASSLWDNYEQYF
14,TRBJ2-7,TRBV11-2,CASSPSDGRVKQYF
14,TRBJ2-5,TRBV5-1,CASSQQVTQETQYF
15,TRBJ2-2,TRBV5-1,CASSLAAGVAGELFF
15,TRBJ2-5,TRBV5-1,CASSLVQGAQETQYF
15,TRBJ1-1,TRBV2,CASRDDVSDLSEAFF
13,TRBJ2-7,TRBV10-3,CAIRPGQGYEQYF
13,TRBJ2-1,TRBV5-1,CASSLRAHNEQFF
14,TRBJ1-6,TRBV15,CATSRDQGGSPLHF
15,TRBJ1-5,TRBV11-2,CASSPDPYSNQPQHF